This T cell receptor beta chain derives from a study of cytotoxic CD8 clonotypes in ibrutinib-treated CLL. Produced via immunoSEQ multiplex PCR; TCRdb's table is partial and in-frame only. The sample includes about 160,000 clones, more than 70% of them seen just once. This CDR3 spans 13 amino acids. Trimming cost V 1 base and J 4 bases, with 7 bases left between them. Germline V gives CDR1 KGHSH, CDR2 LQKENI. The sample here was PBMCs, taken at disease progression, from a patient treated with ibrutinib. The clonotype comes from a human donor with chronic lymphocytic leukemia. V usage is TRBV18 and J usage is TRBJ2-5, with D unclear. The CDR3 loop is CASSPLSRETQYF. The CDR3 DNA reads TGTGCCAGCTCACCACTGAGTCGAGAGACCCAGTACTTC.